Each of the 18 T cell receptor beta chains below was sequenced from the same sample in a study of regulatory dendritic cells for organ transplantation. Sorted subsets were CFSE-labeled and cultured roughly five days with allogeneic dendritic cells. Antigen specificity for these receptors is unknown. Produced via immunoSEQ multiplex PCR; TCRdb's table is partial and in-frame only. The data contain approximately 22,000 clones, over 75% of them singletons. Sequences were obtained from naive CD4+ T cells from blood cultured with dendritic cells. Described subset: CD45RA+ naive T cells. Receptor source: a human donor in good health.

The chain joins TRBV6-1 to TRBJ1-2, with D tentatively TRBD1 (5 bases). Germline V gene data show CDR1 as MNHNS and CDR2 as SASEGT. CDR3 length: 13 residues. V lost 7 bases to trimming and J lost 8 bases, with 17 bases between them. The CDR3 spells CASIIGESTGYTF. Here the CDR3 DNA reads TGTGCCAGCATAATAGGGGAATCCACCGGCTACACCTTC.

The chain couples TRBV7-9 to TRBJ2-6; D call uncertain. CDR3 length equals 16 residues. CDR1 is SEHNR and CDR2 is FQNEAQ in the germline V gene (reference sequence). The V end lost 3 bases, the J end lost 0 bases, and 9 bases lay between the germline ends. In DNA form, the CDR3 reads TGTGCCAGCAGCTTGGAAAGATACTCTGGGGCCAACGTCCTGACTTTC. It is translated as CASSLERYSGANVLTF.

The CDR3 region has the DNA TGTGCCAGCAGCGCCGAGGCGGGGAGCTCTGGGGCCAACGTCCTGACTTTC. It is translated as CASSAEAGSSGANVLTF. This chain links TRBV9 with TRBJ2-6; possible D gene TRBD2, 6 bases. The CDR3 consists of 17 residues. Germline lookup yields CDR1 SGDLS and CDR2 YYNGEE. V lost 3 bases and J lost 0, with 13 bases in between.

V usage is TRBV11-3 and J usage is TRBJ2-7; D is possibly TRBD1 (5 bases). This CDR3 is 14 amino acids long. V lost 1 base and J 3 bases, leaving 10 bases between the germline ends. CDR1 and CDR2 (germline): SGHNT, YENEEA. CDR3 in DNA: TGTGCCAGCAGCTTAGGATCAAGGGGCTACGAGCAGTACTTC. This encodes CASSLGSRGYEQYF.

Regarding this clone: The junction departs from germline at one end; a sequencing error may be responsible. The CDR3 nucleotides read TGTGCTAGCAGCTTAGCGGCCAGAAGTAGCTCCTACGAGCAGTACTTC. This sequence encodes CASSLAARSSSYEQYF. The rearrangement links TRBV7-7 to TRBJ2-7; TRBD2 might be the D (6 bases). CDR1 and CDR2 from the germline V gene are SSHAT and FNYEAQ (reference sequence). This CDR3 contains 16 residues.

The chain joins TRBV10-2 to TRBJ1-2; 11 bases line up with TRBD1. The ends lost 6 bases at V and 7 bases at J; junction bases unmatched: 10. CDR1 WSHSY and CDR2 SAAADI come from the germline V gene. The CDR3 runs 15 residues. The CDR3 nucleotides read TGCGCCAGCAGGGCTCCCGGGACAGGGGGGGCTGGCTACACCTTC. Translated, it gives CASRAPGTGGAGYTF.

The chain employs TRBV20-1 and TRBJ1-2, with D unclear. CDR1 is DFQATT, CDR2 SNEGSKA, per germline (reference sequence). The CDR3 spans 10 residues. The germline V and J ends were trimmed by 6 bases and 6 bases, with 8 bases remaining between them. In DNA, the CDR3 is TGCAGTGCCGCGGGGAATGGCTACACCTTC. This sequence encodes CSAAGNGYTF.

This sequence joins TRBV5-4 and TRBJ1-1; TRBD1 is a possible D gene (6 bases). The germline gives CDR1 SGHNT, CDR2 YYREEE (reference sequence). This CDR3 comprises 14 residues. The V gene lost 4 bases and the J gene lost 4 bases, with 14 bases spanning the gap. CDR3 in amino acids: CASSPQGWVTEAFF. CDR3 in DNA: TGTGCCAGCAGCCCCCAGGGGTGGGTCACTGAAGCTTTCTTT.

V and J are TRBV6-5 and TRBJ2-1; D uncertain. Germline CDR1 and CDR2: MNHEY and SVGAGI. V gave up 2 bases and J gave up 10 bases, with 12 bases separating them. The CDR3 spans 13 residues. CDR3 DNA: TGTGCCAGCAGTTACGTACGGATTCGAGAGCAGTTCTTC. Protein product: CASSYVRIREQFF.

This sequence joins TRBV25-1 and TRBJ2-2, with D perhaps TRBD1 or TRBD2 (7 bases each). CDR1 MGHDK and CDR2 SYGVNS come from the germline V gene. The CDR3 is made up of 14 amino acids. Trimming removed 5 bases at V and 4 bases at J, with 11 bases between. The CDR3 DNA follows: TGTGCCAGCAGTCAGGGGGGGAGCACCGGGGAGCTGTTTTTT. This codes for CASSQGGSTGELFF.

The rearrangement uses TRBV27 and TRBJ2-7; D is unresolved. Germline V gene data show CDR1 as MNHEY and CDR2 as SMNVEV (reference sequence). The V and J ends lost 3 bases and 2 bases respectively, with 8 bases between them. There are 13 residues in the CDR3. The CDR3: CASSLQPTYEQYF. CDR3 DNA sequence: TGTGCCAGCAGTTTGCAACCGACCTACGAGCAGTACTTC.

The CDR3 is CAISDSSGGTDTQYF. CDR3 DNA sequence: TGTGCCATCAGTGACTCTAGCGGGGGCACAGATACGCAGTATTTT. The chain joins TRBV10-3 to TRBJ2-3, with 9 bases fitting TRBD2. The V segment lost 3 bases and the J segment 1 base; nucleotides outside the gene matches: 2. Looked up from germline, CDR1 is ENHRY and CDR2 is SYGVKD. The CDR3 loop spans 15 amino acids.

V usage is TRBV4-3 and J usage is TRBJ2-1; D is undetermined. The CDR3 contains 16 residues. Germline CDR1 LGHNA, CDR2 YSLEER. V lost 0 bases and J lost 4, with 13 bases in between. The CDR3 loop reads CASSQDRLQIYNEQFF. CDR3 nucleotides: TGCGCCAGCAGCCAAGATCGTTTACAAATATACAATGAGCAGTTCTTC.

The chain uses TRBV5-1 and TRBJ1-2; 7 bases align to TRBD1. The V gene end was trimmed by 5 bases and the J gene end by 0 bases; junction bases not matched to a gene: 10. The CDR3 sequence is 16 residues long. Germline V lookup: CDR1 SGHRS, CDR2 YFSETQ. In DNA form, the CDR3 reads TGCGCCAGCAGTACGCAGGGGGTCAGCGCTAACTATGGCTACACCTTC. As protein: CASSTQGVSANYGYTF. Combining the CDR3 with reference TRBV5-1 and TRBJ1-2 gives the whole variable domain KAGVTQTPRYLIKTRGQQVTLSCSPISGHRSVSWYQQTPGQGLQFLFEYFSETQRNKGNFPGRFSGRQFSNSRSEMNVSTLELGDSALYLCASSTQGVSANYGYTFGSGTRLTVV.

V and J are TRBV19 and TRBJ2-1; TRBD1 matches at 8 bases. Germline V lookup: CDR1 LNHDA, CDR2 SQIVND (reference sequence). The V and J ends lost 7 bases and 4 bases, in that order; junction bases with no gene match: 9. The CDR3 length is 15 residues. The CDR3 DNA is TGTGCCAGTATCCCCCCAGGGGGCGAATACAATGAGCAGTTCTTC. It specifies CASIPPGGEYNEQFF.

This chain joins TRBV19 and TRBJ2-7, with TRBD1 as a possible D gene (5 bases). The CDR3 has 13 amino acids. CDR1 is LNHDA, CDR2 SQIVND, per germline (reference sequence). V gave up 6 bases and J gave up 2 bases, with 11 bases separating them. CDR3 protein: CASRRDSPYEQYF. The CDR3 region has the DNA TGTGCCAGTAGGCGAGACAGCCCCTACGAGCAGTACTTC.

The rearrangement uses TRBV6-5 and TRBJ1-2; D remains unclear. CDR3 length: 14 residues. V was cut by 5 bases and J by 4 bases, with 14 bases left in between. CDR1 MNHEY and CDR2 SVGAGI come from the germline V gene. The CDR3: CASSRGQAFYGYTF. In DNA, the CDR3 is TGTGCCAGCAGTCGCGGCCAGGCATTCTATGGCTACACCTTC.

V is TRBV11-2 and J is TRBJ1-1, with a tentative D call TRBD1 (6 bases). CDR1 and CDR2 from the germline V gene are SGHAT and FQNNGV. The CDR3 sequence is 14 residues long. The V and J ends lost 2 bases and 4 bases respectively, with 11 bases between them. CDR3 residues: CASSLRQAGTEAFF. CDR3 sequence (DNA): TGTGCCAGCAGCTTACGACAGGCCGGCACTGAAGCTTTCTTT.